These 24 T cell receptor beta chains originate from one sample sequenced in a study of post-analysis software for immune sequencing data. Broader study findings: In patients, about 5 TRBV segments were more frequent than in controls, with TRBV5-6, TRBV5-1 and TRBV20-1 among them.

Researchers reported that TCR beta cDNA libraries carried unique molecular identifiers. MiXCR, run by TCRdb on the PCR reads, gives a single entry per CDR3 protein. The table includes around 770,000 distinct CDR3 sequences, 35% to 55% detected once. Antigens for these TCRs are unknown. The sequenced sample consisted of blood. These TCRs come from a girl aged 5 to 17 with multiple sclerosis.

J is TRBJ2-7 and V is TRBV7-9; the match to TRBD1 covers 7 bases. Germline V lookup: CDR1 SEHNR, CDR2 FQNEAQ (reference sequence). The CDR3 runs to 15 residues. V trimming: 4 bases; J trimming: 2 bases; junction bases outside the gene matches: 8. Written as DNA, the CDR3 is TGTGCCAGCAGCTCAAACCGGGACAGCGCCTACGAGCAGTACTTC. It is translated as CASSSNRDSAYEQYF. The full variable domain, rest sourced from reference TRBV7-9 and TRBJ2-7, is DTGVSQNPRHKITKRGQNVTFRCDPISEHNRLYWYRQTLGQGPEFLTYFQNEAQLEKSRLLSDRFSAERPKGSFSTLEIQRTEQGDSAMYLCASSSNRDSAYEQYFGPGTRLTVT.

CDR3 nucleotides: TGTGCCAGCAGCCCCGAAGACCGGGGGGAACTTGGCTACACCTTC. Protein: CASSPEDRGELGYTF. The chain has TRBV5-5 and TRBJ1-2; D is perhaps TRBD1 (5 bases). The V gene's germline CDR1 is SGHKS and CDR2 YYEKEE (reference sequence). V lost 4 bases, J lost 7 bases, and 20 bases lay in between. The CDR3 totals 15 residues.

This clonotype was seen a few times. The CDR3 reads CASRRAGSNSPLHF. The CDR3 coding sequence is TGTGCCAGCCGCCGAGCGGGGTCGAATTCACCCCTCCACTTT. The chain employs TRBV28 and TRBJ1-6; D gene uncertain. The V gene lost 8 bases and the J gene lost 7 bases, with 15 bases spanning the gap. Germline CDR1 is MDHEN and CDR2 is SYDVKM. The CDR3 length is 14 residues.

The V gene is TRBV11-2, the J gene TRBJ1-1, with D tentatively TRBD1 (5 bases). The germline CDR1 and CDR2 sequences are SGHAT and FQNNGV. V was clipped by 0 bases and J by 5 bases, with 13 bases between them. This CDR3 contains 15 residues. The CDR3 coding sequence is TGTGCCAGCAGCTTAGAGATGGGACCGGAGACTGAAGCTTTCTTT. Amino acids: CASSLEMGPETEAFF.

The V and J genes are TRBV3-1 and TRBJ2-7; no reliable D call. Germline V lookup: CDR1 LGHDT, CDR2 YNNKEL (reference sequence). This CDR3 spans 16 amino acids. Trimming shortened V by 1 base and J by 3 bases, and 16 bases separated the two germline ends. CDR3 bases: TGTGCCAGCAGCCAAGGCTTGTCGACCCCAATCTACGAGCAGTACTTC. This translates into CASSQGLSTPIYEQYF.

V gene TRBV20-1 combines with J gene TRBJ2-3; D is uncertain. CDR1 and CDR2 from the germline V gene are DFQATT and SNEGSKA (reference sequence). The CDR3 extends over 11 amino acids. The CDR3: CSVDTPDTQYF. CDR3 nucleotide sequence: TGCAGCGTGGATACTCCAGATACGCAGTATTTT.

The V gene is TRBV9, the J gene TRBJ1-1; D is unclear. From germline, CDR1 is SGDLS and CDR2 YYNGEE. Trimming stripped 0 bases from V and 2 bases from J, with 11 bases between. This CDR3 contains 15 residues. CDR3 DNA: TGTGCCAGCAGCGTAGTACCAGGTCCAAACACTGAAGCTTTCTTT. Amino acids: CASSVVPGPNTEAFF.

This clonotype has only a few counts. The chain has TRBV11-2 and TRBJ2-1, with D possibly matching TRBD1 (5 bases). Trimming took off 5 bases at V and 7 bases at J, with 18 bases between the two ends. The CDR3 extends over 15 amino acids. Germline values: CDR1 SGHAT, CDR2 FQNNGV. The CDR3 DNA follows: TGTGCCAGCAGCCAGCTTATAAGGAAGGGGAATGAGCAGTTCTTC. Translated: CASSQLIRKGNEQFF.

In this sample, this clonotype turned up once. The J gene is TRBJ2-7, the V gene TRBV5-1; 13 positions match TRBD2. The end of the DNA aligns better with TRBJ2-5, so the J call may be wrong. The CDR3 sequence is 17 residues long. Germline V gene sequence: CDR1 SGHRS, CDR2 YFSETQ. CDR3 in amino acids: CASSSGTSGARGETQYF. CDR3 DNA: TGCGCCAGCAGCTCCGGGACTAGCGGGGCCCGGGGGGAGACCCAGTACTTC.

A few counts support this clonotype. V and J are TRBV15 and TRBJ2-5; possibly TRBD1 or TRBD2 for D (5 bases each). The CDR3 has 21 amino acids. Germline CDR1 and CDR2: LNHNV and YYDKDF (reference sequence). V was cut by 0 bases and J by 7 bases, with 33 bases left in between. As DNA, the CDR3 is TGTGCCACCAGCAGAGATTGGGAGCCTCCATCCGCGAGACAGTTAGGAGGGACCCAGTACTTC. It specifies CATSRDWEPPSARQLGGTQYF.

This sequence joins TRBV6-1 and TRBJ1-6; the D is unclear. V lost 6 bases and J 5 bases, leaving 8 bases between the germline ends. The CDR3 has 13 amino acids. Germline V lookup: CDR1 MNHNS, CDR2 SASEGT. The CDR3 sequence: CASRTINNSPLHF. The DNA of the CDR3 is TGTGCCAGCAGGACGATAAATAATTCACCCCTCCACTTT.

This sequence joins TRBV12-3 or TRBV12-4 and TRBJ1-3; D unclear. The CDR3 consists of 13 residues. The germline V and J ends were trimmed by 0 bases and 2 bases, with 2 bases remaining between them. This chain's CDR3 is CASSLAAGNTIYF. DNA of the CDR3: TGTGCCAGCAGTTTAGCTGCTGGAAACACCATATATTTT.

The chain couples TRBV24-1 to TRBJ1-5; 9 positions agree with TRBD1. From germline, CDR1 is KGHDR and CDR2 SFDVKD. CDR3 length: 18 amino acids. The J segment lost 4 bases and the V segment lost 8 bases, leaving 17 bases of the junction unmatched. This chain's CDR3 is CATTPGQGVSSLNQPQHF. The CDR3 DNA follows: TGTGCCACCACACCGGGACAGGGTGTTTCTTCCCTTAATCAGCCCCAGCATTTT.

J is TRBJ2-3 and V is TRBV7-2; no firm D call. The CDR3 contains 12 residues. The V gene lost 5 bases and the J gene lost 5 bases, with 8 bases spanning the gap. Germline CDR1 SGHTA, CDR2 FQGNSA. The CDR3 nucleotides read TGTGCCAGCAGCCGGACGAAAGATACGCAGTATTTT. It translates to CASSRTKDTQYF.

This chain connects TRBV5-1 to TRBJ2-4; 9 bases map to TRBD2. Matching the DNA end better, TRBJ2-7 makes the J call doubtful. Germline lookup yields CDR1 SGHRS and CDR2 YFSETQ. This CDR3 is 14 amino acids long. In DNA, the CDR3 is TGCGCCAGCAGCACTGCTAGCGGGAACTACGAGCAGTACTTC. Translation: CASSTASGNYEQYF.

The CDR3 is CATRQVQETQYF. CDR3 nucleotides: TGTGCCACTAGACAGGTTCAAGAGACCCAGTACTTC. V gene TRBV28 combines with J gene TRBJ2-5; perhaps TRBD1 as D (6 bases). CDR3 length: 12 residues. Germline loops: CDR1 MDHEN, CDR2 SYDVKM. V lost 10 bases and J 2 bases, leaving 11 bases between the germline ends.

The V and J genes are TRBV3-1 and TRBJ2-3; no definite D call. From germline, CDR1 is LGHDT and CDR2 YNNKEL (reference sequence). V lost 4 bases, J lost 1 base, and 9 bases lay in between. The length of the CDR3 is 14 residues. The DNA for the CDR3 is TGTGCCAGCAGCCCCTCACCGGGCACAGATACGCAGTATTTT. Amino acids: CASSPSPGTDTQYF.

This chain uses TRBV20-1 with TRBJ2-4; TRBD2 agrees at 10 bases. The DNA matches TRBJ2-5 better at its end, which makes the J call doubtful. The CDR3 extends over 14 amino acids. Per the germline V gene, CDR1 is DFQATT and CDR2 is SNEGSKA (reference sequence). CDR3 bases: TGCAGTGCCTCGGGACTAGCGACGAAAGAGACCCAGTACTTC. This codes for CSASGLATKETQYF.

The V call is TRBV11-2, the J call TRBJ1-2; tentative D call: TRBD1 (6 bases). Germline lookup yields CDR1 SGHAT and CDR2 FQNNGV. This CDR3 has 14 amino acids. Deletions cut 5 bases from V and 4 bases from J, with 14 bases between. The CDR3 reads CASSPPTGSYGYTF. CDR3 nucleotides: TGTGCCAGCAGCCCTCCGACAGGCAGCTATGGCTACACCTTC.

CDR3 DNA: TGTGCCAGCAGCCCCTTCGGAGGGGCAGAGACCCAGTACTTC. This sequence encodes CASSPFGGAETQYF. This chain joins TRBV7-2 and TRBJ2-5; TRBD2 might be the D (6 bases). V lost 5 bases, J lost 4 bases, and 14 bases lay in between. The CDR3 is 14 amino acids. In germline, CDR1 is SGHTA, CDR2 FQGNSA.

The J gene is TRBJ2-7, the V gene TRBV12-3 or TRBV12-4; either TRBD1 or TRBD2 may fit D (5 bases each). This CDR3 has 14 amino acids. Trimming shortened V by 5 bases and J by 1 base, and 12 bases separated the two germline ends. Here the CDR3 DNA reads TGTGCCAGCAGTCCCCCTTGGGGGTCCTACGAGCAGTACTTC. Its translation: CASSPPWGSYEQYF.

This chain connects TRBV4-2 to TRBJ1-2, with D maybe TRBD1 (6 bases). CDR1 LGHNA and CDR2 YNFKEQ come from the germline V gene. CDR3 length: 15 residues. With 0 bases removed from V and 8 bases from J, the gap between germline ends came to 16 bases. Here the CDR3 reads CASSQDGNRAGGYTF. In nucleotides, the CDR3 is TGTGCCAGCAGCCAAGATGGGAACAGGGCCGGAGGCTACACCTTC.

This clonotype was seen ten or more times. CDR3 nucleotide sequence: TGCAGCGTAGGCCCGACGGATCCGCGGGAGCAGTACTTC. It yields the protein CSVGPTDPREQYF. The chain combines TRBV29-1 with TRBJ2-7; D gene ambiguous. Between the trimmed V and J ends, which lost 6 bases and 7 bases, there was a span of 19 bases. This CDR3 is 13 amino acids long. The V gene's germline CDR1 is SQVTM and CDR2 ANQGSEA.

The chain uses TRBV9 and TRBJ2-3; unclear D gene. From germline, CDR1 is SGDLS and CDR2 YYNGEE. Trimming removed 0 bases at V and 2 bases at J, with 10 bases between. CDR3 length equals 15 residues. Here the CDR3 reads CASSVELAPTDTQYF. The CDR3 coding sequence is TGTGCCAGCAGCGTAGAATTAGCCCCCACAGATACGCAGTATTTT.